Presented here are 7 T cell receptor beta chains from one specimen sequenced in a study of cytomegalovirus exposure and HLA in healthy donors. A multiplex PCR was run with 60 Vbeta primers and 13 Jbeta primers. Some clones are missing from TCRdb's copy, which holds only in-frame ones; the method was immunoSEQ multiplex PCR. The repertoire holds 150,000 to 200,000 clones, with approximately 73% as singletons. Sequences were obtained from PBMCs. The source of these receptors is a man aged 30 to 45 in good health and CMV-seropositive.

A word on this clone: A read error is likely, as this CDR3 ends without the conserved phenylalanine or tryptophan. The CDR3 here is CASSLLSGLSNEKLFL. Written as DNA, the CDR3 is TGTGCCAGCAGCTTATTATCAGGACTGTCAAATGAAAAACTGTTTCTT. The chain links TRBV7-8 to TRBJ1-4; D is ambiguous. This CDR3 spans 16 amino acids. V was trimmed by 2 bases and J by 5 bases, leaving 15 bases between them. Germline assignment: CDR1 SGHVS and CDR2 FQNEAQ.

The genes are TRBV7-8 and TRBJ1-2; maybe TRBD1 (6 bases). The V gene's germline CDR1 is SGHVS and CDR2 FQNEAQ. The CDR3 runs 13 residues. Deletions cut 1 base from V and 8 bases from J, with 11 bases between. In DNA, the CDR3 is TGTGCCAGCAGCTTAGTACAGGGAGCGGGCTACACCTTC. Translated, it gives CASSLVQGAGYTF. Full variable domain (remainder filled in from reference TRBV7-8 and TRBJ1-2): GAGVSQSPRYKVAKRGQDVALRCDPISGHVSLFWYQQALGQGPEFLTYFQNEAQLDKSGLPSDRFFAERPEGSVSTLKIQRTQQEDSAVYLCASSLVQGAGYTFGSGTRLTVV.

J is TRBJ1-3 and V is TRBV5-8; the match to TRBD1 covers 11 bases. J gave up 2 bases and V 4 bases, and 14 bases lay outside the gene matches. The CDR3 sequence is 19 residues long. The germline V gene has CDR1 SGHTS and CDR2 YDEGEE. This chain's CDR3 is CASSTLDGLGQGAGNTIYF. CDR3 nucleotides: TGTGCCAGCAGCACGTTGGACGGGTTGGGACAGGGGGCTGGAAACACCATATATTTT.

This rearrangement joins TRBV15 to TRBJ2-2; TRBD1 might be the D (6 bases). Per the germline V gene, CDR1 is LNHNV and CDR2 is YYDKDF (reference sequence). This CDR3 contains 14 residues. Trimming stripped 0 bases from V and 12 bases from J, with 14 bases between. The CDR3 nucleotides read TGTGCCACCAGCAGAGATCGCAGGGGCGGAAAGCTGTTTTTT. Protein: CATSRDRRGGKLFF.

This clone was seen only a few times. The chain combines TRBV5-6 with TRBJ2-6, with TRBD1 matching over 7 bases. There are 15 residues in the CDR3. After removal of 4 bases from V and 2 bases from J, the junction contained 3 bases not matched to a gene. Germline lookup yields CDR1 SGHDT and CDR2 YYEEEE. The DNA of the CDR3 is TGTGCCAGCAGCCGAACAGGGGCTGGGGCCAACGTCCTGACTTTC. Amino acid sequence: CASSRTGAGANVLTF.

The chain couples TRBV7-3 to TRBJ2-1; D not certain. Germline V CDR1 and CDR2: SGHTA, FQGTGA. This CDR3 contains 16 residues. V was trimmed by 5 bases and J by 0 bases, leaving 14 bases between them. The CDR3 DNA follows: TGTGCCAGCAGCGTGACGGCAGGTAGCTCCTACAATGAGCAGTTCTTC. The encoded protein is CASSVTAGSSYNEQFF.

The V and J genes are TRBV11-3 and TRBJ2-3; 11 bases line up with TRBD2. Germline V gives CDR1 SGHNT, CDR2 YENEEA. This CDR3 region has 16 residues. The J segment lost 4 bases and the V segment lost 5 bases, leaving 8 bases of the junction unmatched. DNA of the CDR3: TGTGCCAGCAGCGCCGATAGCGGGAGGGTTTCAGATACGCAGTATTTT. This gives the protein CASSADSGRVSDTQYF.